A selection of T cell receptor beta chains follows, all from one sample in a study of T cells in localized non-small cell lung cancer. Produced via immunoSEQ multiplex PCR; TCRdb's table is partial and in-frame only. The sample consists of around 1,500 clones, roughly 25% of them appearing once. Sample: lung tumor tissue, taken before any cancer treatment. The receptors were gathered from a male donor at least 60 years old with stage I squamous cell lung carcinoma. Both conserved end residues are part of each CDR3. The order of the fields is J gene, clone size, D gene, V gene, CDR3 DNA, CDR3 protein. A D gene is named only where the DNA matches it firmly. Only part of the rows carry a size: once, few, many, or a class if the clone is expanded.

>TRBJ2-3|NA|NA|TRBV4-1
TGCGCCAGCAGCCCTCAGTTCTCAGATACGCAGTATTTT
CASSPQFSDTQYF
>TRBJ2-1|NA|TRBD1|TRBV14
TGTGCCAGCAGCCACGCGGACAGGAACAATGAGCAGTTCTTC
CASSHADRNNEQFF
>TRBJ2-7|NA|NA|TRBV14
TGTGCCAGCAGCCCCCGTCCGGGGAGTGCCTACGAGCAGTACTTC
CASSPRPGSAYEQYF
>TRBJ2-3|NA|TRBD1|TRBV11-3
TGTGCCAGCAGCTCCCGGGACAGGGGGTTAGATACGCAGTATTTT
CASSSRDRGLDTQYF
>TRBJ2-5|medium-sized|NA|TRBV11-3
TGTGCCAGCAGCTCATACGAAGAAGTACTCCGAGAGACCCAGTACTTC
CASSSYEEVLRETQYF
>TRBJ1-1|few|NA|TRBV11-3
TGTGCCAGCAGCTTGGGGGCAGGGAGAGGGGTCACTGAAGCTTTCTTT
CASSLGAGRGVTEAFF
>TRBJ1-2|NA|NA|TRBV28
TGTGCCAGCAGCTGGGGGGGCGCCATATCCGACTATGGCTACACCTTC
CASSWGGAISDYGYTF
>TRBJ2-3|NA|NA|TRBV19
TGTGCCAGTAGTATAGGGGCAGAAAGCACAGATACGCAGTATTTT
CASSIGAESTDTQYF
>TRBJ1-1|few|NA|TRBV28
TGTGCCAGCAGCTTCGGGCGGGCATCGAGCACTGAAGCTTTCTTT
CASSFGRASSTEAFF
>TRBJ2-7|NA|NA|TRBV30
TGTGCCTGGGGCAGGGATACCTACGAGCAGTACTTC
CAWGRDTYEQYF
>TRBJ2-1|NA|NA|TRBV19
TGTGCCAGTAGTATCCTAGCTGGGGGCAGTTATGAGCAGTTCTTC
CASSILAGGSYEQFF
>TRBJ2-2|NA|NA|TRBV6-7
TGTGCCAGCAGAGGGGCCGGGGAGCTGTTTTTT
CASRGAGELFF
>TRBJ2-5|NA|NA|TRBV15
TGTGCCACCAGCAGAGATCTGAGTTATGGAGAGACCCAGTACTTC
CATSRDLSYGETQYF
>TRBJ1-2|NA|TRBD1|TRBV11-3
TGTGCCAGCAGCTTGAGGGGACAACAGGGGCGCGGCTACACCTTC
CASSLRGQQGRGYTF
>TRBJ2-2|few|TRBD2|TRBV11-3
TGTGCCAGCAGCCCATACCCGGGGGGGATAACCGGGGAGCTGTTTTTT
CASSPYPGGITGELFF
>TRBJ2-3|NA|NA|TRBV5-1
TGCGCCAGCAGCTTGGGGGGCTACACAGATACGCAGTATTTT
CASSLGGYTDTQYF
>TRBJ1-1|NA|TRBD1|TRBV18
TGTGCCAGCTCAATGGACAGGGGGAACACTGAAGCTTTCTTT
CASSMDRGNTEAFF
>TRBJ2-7|few|TRBD2|TRBV11-3
TGTGCCAGCAGCCGATCTAGCGGGGGGGCTGCCGAGCAGTACTTC
CASSRSSGGAAEQYF
>TRBJ2-2|NA|TRBD1|TRBV6-8
TGTGCCAGCAGGGGACAGGGGAGTGGCGGGGAGCTGTTTTTT
CASRGQGSGGELFF
>TRBJ2-5|few|NA|TRBV19
TGTGCCAGTAGCTCCCAAGAGACCCAGTACTTC
CASSSQETQYF
>TRBJ1-2|few|TRBD1|TRBV30
TGTGCCTGGAGTGCGGGGACAGGGGGCTATGGCTACACCTTC
CAWSAGTGGYGYTF
>TRBJ2-5|few|TRBD2|TRBV14
TGTGCCAGCAGCCACCTTAGCGGGATAGCGGAGACCCAGTACTTC
CASSHLSGIAETQYF
>TRBJ1-3|NA|NA|TRBV6-8
TGTGCCAGCAACAAACAGGGCCTAAATGGAAACACCATATATTTT
CASNKQGLNGNTIYF
>TRBJ1-3|once|NA|TRBV10-1
TGCGCCAGCAGCCCCGGACCCGGGGGGTTCTCTGGAAACACCATATATTTT
CASSPGPGGFSGNTIYF
>TRBJ1-1|NA|NA|TRBV10-3
TGTGCCAGCCCCCCCGGACCCCTGGGGGTAGCTTTCTTT
CASPPGPLGVAFF
>TRBJ2-7|few|TRBD1|TRBV19
TGTGCCAGTAGTTTTTTTCCGGGACAGACACCCTACGAGCAGTACTTC
CASSFFPGQTPYEQYF
>TRBJ2-2|few|TRBD2|TRBV6-8
TGTGCCAGCAGCACTACGGGGGGAACCGGCGGGGAGCTGTTTTTT
CASSTTGGTGGELFF
>TRBJ2-5|NA|NA|TRBV25-1
TGTGCCAGCAGTGAATTGGGCGGGGTTGGGGAGACCCAGTACTTC
CASSELGGVGETQYF
>TRBJ2-5|few|NA|TRBV5-1
TGCGCCAGCAGCTTGGGGGGGAGTGAGGAGACCCAGTACTTC
CASSLGGSEETQYF
>TRBJ2-7|NA|TRBD1|TRBV9
TGTGCCAGCAGTATGACAGGGTACGAGCAGTACTTC
CASSMTGYEQYF